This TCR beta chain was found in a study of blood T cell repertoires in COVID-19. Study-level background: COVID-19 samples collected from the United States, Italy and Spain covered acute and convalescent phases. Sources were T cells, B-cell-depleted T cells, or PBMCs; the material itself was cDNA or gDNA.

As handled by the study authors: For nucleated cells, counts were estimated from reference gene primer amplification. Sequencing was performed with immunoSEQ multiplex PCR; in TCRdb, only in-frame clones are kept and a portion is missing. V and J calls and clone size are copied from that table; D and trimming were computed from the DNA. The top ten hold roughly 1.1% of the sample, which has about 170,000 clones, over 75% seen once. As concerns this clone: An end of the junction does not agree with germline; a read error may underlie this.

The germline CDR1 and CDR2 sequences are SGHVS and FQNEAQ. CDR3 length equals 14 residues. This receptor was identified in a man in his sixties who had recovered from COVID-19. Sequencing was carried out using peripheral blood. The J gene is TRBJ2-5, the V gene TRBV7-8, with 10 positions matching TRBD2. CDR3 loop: CASHLLLAGAPSDF. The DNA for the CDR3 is TGTGCCAGCCACTTACTGCTAGCGGGGGCCCCATCTGACTTC.